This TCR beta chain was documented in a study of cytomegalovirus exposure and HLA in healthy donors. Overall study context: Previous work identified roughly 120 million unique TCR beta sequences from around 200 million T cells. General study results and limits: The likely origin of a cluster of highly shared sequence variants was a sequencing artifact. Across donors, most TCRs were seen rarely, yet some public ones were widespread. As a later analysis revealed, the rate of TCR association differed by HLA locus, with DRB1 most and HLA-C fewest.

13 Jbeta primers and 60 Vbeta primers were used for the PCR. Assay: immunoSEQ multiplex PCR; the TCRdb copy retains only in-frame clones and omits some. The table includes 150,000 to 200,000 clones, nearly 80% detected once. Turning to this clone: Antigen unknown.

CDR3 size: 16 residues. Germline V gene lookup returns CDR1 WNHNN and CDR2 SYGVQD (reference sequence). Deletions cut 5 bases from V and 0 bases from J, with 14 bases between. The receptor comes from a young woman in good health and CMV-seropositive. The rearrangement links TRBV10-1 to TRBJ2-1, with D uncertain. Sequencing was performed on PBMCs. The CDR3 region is CASSSLPDSSYNEQFF. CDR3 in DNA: TGCGCCAGCAGTTCCCTGCCCGATAGCTCCTACAATGAGCAGTTCTTC.